This is a list of T cell receptor beta chains from one sample in a study of radiation and T cells in renal cell carcinoma. Some clones are missing from TCRdb's copy, which holds only in-frame ones; the method was immunoSEQ multiplex PCR. The table lists about 91,000 clones, about four fifths of them singletons. Sample: blood, taken from a patient whose treatment included radiotherapy and nephrectomy. Every receptor here comes from a man in his 60s with renal cell carcinoma. Both conserved end residues are part of each CDR3. D genes are given only for firm matches. Part of the rows lack a size; the others show once, few, many or a class for expanded clones.

V	J	D	size	DNA	CDR3
TRBV6-6	TRBJ1-2	-	few	TGTGCCAGCAACTCAGAGGAGAATGGCTACACCTTC	CASNSEENGYTF
TRBV6-6	TRBJ2-3	TRBD1	-	TGTGCCAGCAGGACAGGGGGGACAGATACGCAGTATTTT	CASRTGGTDTQYF
TRBV6-1	TRBJ2-2	TRBD2	-	TGTGCCAGCAGTGATCGGGGACTAGCGGGAGGGACCGGGGAGCTGTTTTTT	CASSDRGLAGGTGELFF
TRBV5-5	TRBJ1-2	-	once	TGTGCCAGCAATTTACTCTCGCGAAAGACCTATGGCTACACCTTC	CASNLLSRKTYGYTF
TRBV10-2	TRBJ1-1	TRBD1	-	TGCGCCAGCGGTCTACAGACAGGGTTGGTGGACACTGAAGCTTTCTTT	CASGLQTGLVDTEAFF
TRBV10-3	TRBJ1-1	-	-	TGTGCCATCGAGGAAGGGGAGGACACTGAAGCTTTCTTT	CAIEEGEDTEAFF
TRBV7-9	TRBJ2-4	-	-	TGTGCCAGCAGCGCCGCTTCTGGAGCCAAAAACATTCAGTACTTC	CASSAASGAKNIQYF
TRBV5-4	TRBJ2-1	TRBD2	-	TGTGCCAGCAGCTTGGATAGCGGGAAATACAATGAGCAGTTCTTC	CASSLDSGKYNEQFF
TRBV14	TRBJ2-5	TRBD1	-	TGTGCCAGCAGCCATTATCAGGGGGACCAAGAGACCCAGTACTTC	CASSHYQGDQETQYF
TRBV10-2	TRBJ1-5	TRBD1	-	TGCGCCAGCAGTGACACACCGGGACAGGAATATTTTAGCAATCAGCCCCAGCATTTT	CASSDTPGQEYFSNQPQHF
TRBV7-3	TRBJ2-3	TRBD2	few	TGTGCCAGCAGCTTGCGGGAGGGGGATACGCAGTATTTT	CASSLREGDTQYF
TRBV28	TRBJ1-1	-	-	TGTGCCAGCAGCCACCTAGGGGCCCAAATGAACACTGAAGCTTTCTTT	CASSHLGAQMNTEAFF
TRBV2	TRBJ1-5	TRBD1	-	TGTGCCAGCAGTGAAGGGACAGGGGGTCACAATCAGCCCCAGCATTTT	CASSEGTGGHNQPQHF
TRBV27	TRBJ1-1	-	-	TGTGCCAGCAGTTTCACGGGTGACACTGAAGCTTTCTTT	CASSFTGDTEAFF
TRBV6-5	TRBJ1-5	TRBD1	-	TGTGCCAGCAGACCGCAGGGGGATAGCAATCAGCCCCAGCATTTT	CASRPQGDSNQPQHF
TRBV10-1	TRBJ2-7	-	-	TGCGCCAGCAGTGGGGACGTAGGCTACGAGCAGTACTTC	CASSGDVGYEQYF
TRBV14	TRBJ2-1	TRBD2	-	TGTGCCAGCAGCCGAGTAGCGGGAGTCGGTGAGCAGTTCTTC	CASSRVAGVGEQFF
TRBV5-1	TRBJ2-7	-	-	TGCGCCAGCAGCAGCCCTTCGTCGGAGCAGTACTTC	CASSSPSSEQYF
TRBV19	TRBJ2-3	TRBD1	-	TGTGCCAGTAGTTCGGGACAGGGGCCAGATACGCAGTATTTT	CASSSGQGPDTQYF
TRBV18	TRBJ2-2	-	-	TGTGCCAGCTCACCATTGCGGGAGAACACCGGGGAGCTGTTTTTT	CASSPLRENTGELFF
TRBV5-1	TRBJ2-1	TRBD1	-	TGCGCCAGCAGCCTTACGGGGTCGACAGGGTTCGACAATGAGCAGTTCTTC	CASSLTGSTGFDNEQFF
TRBV10-3	TRBJ2-3	-	-	TGTGCCATCACCGGTAGTACTGCGACCCTCACAGATACGCAGTATTTT	CAITGSTATLTDTQYF
TRBV29-1	TRBJ2-3	TRBD2	-	TGCAGCGTTGTAGGTGGCGGGAGGGCGGCAGATACGCAGTATTTT	CSVVGGGRAADTQYF
TRBV11-2	TRBJ2-1	-	-	TGTGCCAGCCACTACCGGAGTGGATACAATGAGCAGTTCTTC	CASHYRSGYNEQFF
TRBV7-2	TRBJ2-1	-	once	TGTGCCAGCAGCTTAGAGGCGAGCTCCTACAATGAGCAGTTCTTC	CASSLEASSYNEQFF
TRBV2	TRBJ2-3	-	-	TGTGCCAGCAGTGTGGGGGGCAGATTGGAAGATACGCAGTATTTT	CASSVGGRLEDTQYF
TRBV5-4	TRBJ2-6	-	once	TGTGCCAGCAGCTCAGTTGGGAACTCTGGGGCCAACGTCCTGACTTTC	CASSSVGNSGANVLTF